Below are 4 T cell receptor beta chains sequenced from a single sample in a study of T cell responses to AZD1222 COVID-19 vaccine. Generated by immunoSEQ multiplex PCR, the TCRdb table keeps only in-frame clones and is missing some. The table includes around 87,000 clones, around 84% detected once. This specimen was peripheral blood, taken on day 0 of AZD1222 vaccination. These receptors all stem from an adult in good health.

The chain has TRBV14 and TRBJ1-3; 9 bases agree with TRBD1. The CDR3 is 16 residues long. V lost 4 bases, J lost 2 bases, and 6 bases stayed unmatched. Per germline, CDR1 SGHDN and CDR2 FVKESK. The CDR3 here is CASSPRDRAPGNTIYF. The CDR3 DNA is TGTGCCAGCAGCCCGAGGGACAGGGCCCCTGGAAACACCATATATTTT.

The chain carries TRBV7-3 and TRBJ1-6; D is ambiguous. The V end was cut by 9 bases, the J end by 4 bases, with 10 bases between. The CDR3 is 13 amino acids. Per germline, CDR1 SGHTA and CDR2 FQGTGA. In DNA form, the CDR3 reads TGTGCCAGGGGCGCGGGGTATAATTCACCCCTCCACTTT. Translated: CARGAGYNSPLHF.

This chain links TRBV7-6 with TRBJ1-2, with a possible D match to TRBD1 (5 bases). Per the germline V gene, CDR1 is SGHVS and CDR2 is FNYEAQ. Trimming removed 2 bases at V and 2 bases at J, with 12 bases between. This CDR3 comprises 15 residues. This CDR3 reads CASSLSGGSNYGYTF. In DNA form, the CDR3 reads TGTGCCAGCAGCTTATCGGGGGGTTCAAACTATGGCTACACCTTC.

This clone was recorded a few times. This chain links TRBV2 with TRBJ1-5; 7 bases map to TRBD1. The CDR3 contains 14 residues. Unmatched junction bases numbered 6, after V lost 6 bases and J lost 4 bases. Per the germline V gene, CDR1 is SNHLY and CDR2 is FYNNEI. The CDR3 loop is CASRFRDRNQPQHF. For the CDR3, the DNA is TGTGCCAGCAGGTTTAGGGACAGAAATCAGCCCCAGCATTTT. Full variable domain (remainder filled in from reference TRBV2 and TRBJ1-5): EPEVTQTPSHQVTQMGQEVILRCVPISNHLYFYWYRQILGQKVEFLVSFYNNEISEKSEIFDDQFSVERPDGSNFTLKIRSTKLEDSAMYFCASRFRDRNQPQHFGDGTRLSIL.